This T cell receptor beta chain was recovered during a study of T cell responses to AZD1222 COVID-19 vaccine (dated by TCRdb to the early 2020s). For context, the study as a whole: AZD1222 recipients with second doses at about 4 weeks or about 12 weeks were pooled, because spike-specific TCR depth and breadth did not differ between schedules. Trial participants were enrolled by age into 18-55, 56-69 and 70-plus year subgroups, with approximately 160, 26 and 62 TCR-sequenced participants respectively. TCR sequencing covered some 250 trial participants: 207 given two doses of AZD1222 and approximately 26 given two doses of MenACWY control vaccine. General conclusions and limits of the study: Participants were mostly white British, with more females than males. The authors suggested clonal diversity may have been underestimated. Only five or six AZD1222 recipients were SARS-CoV-2 seropositive at baseline, limiting conclusions about previously exposed vaccinees. Because no samples from the day 14 peak response were available, repertoires could be characterized only after the peak T cell response. Reportedly, almost half of the unique spike-specific TCRs recognized epitopes lying outside the regions that are mutated in the B.1.351 and B.1.1.7 variants. After two AZD1222 doses, spike-specific TCR breadth and depth were significantly higher than at day 0 and than in MenACWY recipients. In the small 56-69-year group, the increase in depth fell short of significance, most likely because of low power. The vaccine-associated CD4 TCRs covered the entire spike protein, and the dominant responses fell in regions 160-218 and 743-854.

Sample time point, as interpreted from the label and publication: baseline before first vaccination. Vaccinee samples came from UK trials COV001 and COV002, including a single-blind randomized controlled phase 2/3 trial of AZD1222 (ChAdOx1 nCoV-19) in healthy adults. For TCRbeta chain sequencing, PBMC samples from trial participants were taken at day 0 and at day 28 after the second dose. In regard to this clone: Its target antigen remains unknown. No quality values exist for individual bases; no much larger clone is one base distant.

The CDR3 regions of human TCRbeta chains were subjected to immunosequencing. In the paper's pipeline: Repertoire TCRs were checked for matches against a reference library of SARS-CoV-2-specific TCRs that had been generated using the MIRA antigen-specificity platform. Breadth meant the fraction of unique TCRs that were SARS-CoV-2-associated, whereas depth meant the fraction of total T cells that were SARS-CoV-2-associated. Each spike-specific TCR was assigned to its reactive spike region and to a CD4 or CD8 class using the MIRA data. Log10-transformed breadth and depth values were compared by one-way ANOVA with Sidak's multiple comparisons tests. Here the immuneACCESS table is served through TCRdb, limited to in-frame sequences with V and J called. Missing clones are a known gap in these copies; in checked studies unresolved V genes cover under half, and the rest lacks a known reason. V and J calls and clone size are given by that table; D and trimming were obtained from the DNA. The sample records fewer than 65,000 clones, around 80% of which are singletons. The leading ten clones occupy around 20% of the sample.

There are 12 amino acids in the CDR3, from cysteine to phenylalanine inclusive. The read is trimmed to its CDR3 DNA, 36 bases read in frame from base 1. Reading the germline V gene gives CDR1 SNHLY and CDR2 FYNNEI. The junction shows trimming of 9 bases on V and 2 bases on J, plus 9 bases between the germline ends. The receptor comes from an adult in good health. Specimen: peripheral blood, collected on day 0 of AZD1222 vaccination. This sequence uses TRBV2 and TRBJ2-3, with no reliable assignment of the D segment. CDR3 region: CASAFSTDTQYF. The DNA sequence reads TGTGCCAGTGCATTTTCCACAGATACGCAGTATTTT.